The 31 T cell receptor beta chains reported below all come from one sample, sequenced in a study of CD8+CD57+ T cells in acquired aplastic anemia. According to the study, genomic DNA was the template for TCR beta VDJ and CDR3 profiling. TCRdb reprocessed the reads via MiXCR and lists one record per CDR3 protein. The sample contains 150,000 to 200,000 distinct CDR3 sequences, roughly 63% of which appear only once. The specimen sequenced was sorted CD4+, CD8+, or CD8+CD57+ T cells (not recorded which) from PBMCs. The receptors shown here come from a human donor in good health.

This clonotype was picked up a small number of times. This chain connects TRBV19 to TRBJ2-7; tentatively, D is TRBD1 (5 bases). Per germline, CDR1 LNHDA and CDR2 SQIVND (reference sequence). This CDR3 contains 13 residues. With 5 bases removed from V and 2 bases from J, the gap between germline ends came to 10 bases. CDR3 bases: TGTGCCAGTAGTCAGAGACAGCCCTACGAGCAGTACTTC. The encoded protein is CASSQRQPYEQYF.

This clonotype has a handful of counts. CDR3 sequence reads: CASSGGFDQPQHF. As DNA, the CDR3 is TGCGCCAGCAGTGGGGGCTTCGATCAGCCCCAGCATTTT. The chain couples TRBV10-1 to TRBJ1-5; D may be TRBD1 (5 bases). The CDR3 contains 13 residues. Trimming cost V 4 bases and J 5 bases, with 9 bases left between them. From germline, CDR1 is WNHNN and CDR2 SYGVQD (reference sequence).

This sequence joins TRBV7-9 and TRBJ2-4; 10 bases line up with TRBD2. This CDR3 has 18 amino acids. V lost 4 bases, J lost 3 bases, and 12 bases stayed unmatched. Germline assignment: CDR1 SEHNR and CDR2 FQNEAQ (reference sequence). The CDR3 region has the DNA TGTGCCAGCAGCTACCCCCCCAGGCTAGCGGGAGTCAAAAACATTCAGTACTTC. Translation gives CASSYPPRLAGVKNIQYF.

The chain combines TRBV7-9 with TRBJ2-3; TRBD2 matches at 9 bases. CDR1 and CDR2 (germline): SEHNR, FQNEAQ (reference sequence). V lost 3 bases, J lost 6 bases, and 7 bases stayed unmatched. The CDR3 spans 15 residues. The CDR3 loop reads CASSFGTSPADTQYF. Here the CDR3 DNA reads TGTGCCAGCAGCTTTGGGACTAGCCCGGCGGATACGCAGTATTTT.

This chain uses TRBV25-1 with TRBJ2-3; D is unresolved. V was clipped by 4 bases and J by 2 bases, with 7 bases between them. CDR1 and CDR2 from the germline V gene are MGHDK and SYGVNS. The CDR3 contains 13 residues. This chain's CDR3 is CASSVGLTDTQYF. The CDR3 region has the DNA TGTGCCAGCAGTGTCGGGCTCACAGATACGCAGTATTTT.

This clonotype was picked up a small number of times. The rearrangement joins TRBV5-1 to TRBJ2-7; D tentatively fits TRBD1 or TRBD2 (5 bases each). The V and J ends lost 5 bases and 0 bases respectively, with 15 bases between them. The germline V gene encodes CDR1 SGHRS and CDR2 YFSETQ. The CDR3 runs 15 residues. CDR3: CASSSGTASSYEQYF. CDR3 in DNA: TGCGCCAGCAGTTCCGGGACGGCAAGCTCCTACGAGCAGTACTTC.

This clonotype was observed many times. The chain employs TRBV4-3 and TRBJ2-2; D unresolved. V lost 0 bases, J lost 2 bases, and 7 bases lay in between. The germline V gene has CDR1 LGHNA and CDR2 YSLEER. The CDR3 is 15 residues long. The CDR3 coding sequence is TGCGCCAGCAGCCAAGATCTGACAAACACCGGGGAGCTGTTTTTT. This translates into CASSQDLTNTGELFF.

This clonotype was detected a few times. This may be a read error: a much more frequent sequence differs by one nucleotide. DNA for the CDR3: TGTGCCAGCAGCGGACTAGCGGGGGGCACAGATACGCAGTATTTT. Protein product: CASSGLAGGTDTQYF. The J gene is TRBJ2-3, the V gene TRBV6-4; 13 nucleotides match TRBD2. Germline V gene lookup returns CDR1 MRHNA and CDR2 SNTAGT. After removal of 6 bases from V and 1 base from J, the junction contained 1 base not matched to a gene. The CDR3 runs to 15 residues.

Many counts were recorded for this clonotype. The rearrangement uses TRBV19 and TRBJ2-1; TRBD1 agrees at 8 bases. Trimming took 5 bases from V and 0 from J; bases not matched to a gene: 6. CDR1 is LNHDA and CDR2 is SQIVND in the germline V gene (reference sequence). There are 16 residues in the CDR3. Here the CDR3 DNA reads TGTGCCAGTAGTTGGTACGGACAGGGCTCCTACAATGAGCAGTTCTTC. Its protein is CASSWYGQGSYNEQFF.

The chain joins TRBV29-1 to TRBJ2-7; 9 bases match TRBD1. With V trimmed by 4 bases and J by 6 bases, 7 bases remained unmatched. This CDR3 has 13 amino acids. In germline, CDR1 is SQVTM, CDR2 ANQGSEA. CDR3 in DNA: TGCAGCGTTGGGGGGACAGGGCTCGGCGAGCAGTACTTC. This translates into CSVGGTGLGEQYF.

The rearrangement uses TRBV20-1 and TRBJ2-7, with TRBD1 matching 7 bases. This CDR3 region has 11 residues. V was clipped by 6 bases and J by 6 bases; unmatched bases: 5. CDR1 DFQATT and CDR2 SNEGSKA come from the germline V gene (reference sequence). CDR3 DNA: TGCAGTGCGACGGGACAGAGCGAGCAGTACTTC. It encodes CSATGQSEQYF.

The J gene is TRBJ2-5, the V gene TRBV15, with D unresolved. Germline CDR1 LNHNV, CDR2 YYDKDF (reference sequence). V was clipped by 0 bases and J by 5 bases, with 19 bases between them. The CDR3 sequence is 17 residues long. CDR3 sequence reads: CATSRDRQTPLRETQYF. The CDR3 DNA is TGTGCCACCAGCAGAGATCGGCAGACACCTCTCAGGGAGACCCAGTACTTC.

The chain employs TRBV19 and TRBJ1-5, with D perhaps matching TRBD1 (5 bases). Germline lookup yields CDR1 LNHDA and CDR2 SQIVND (reference sequence). The V gene lost 3 bases and the J gene lost 5 bases, with 11 bases spanning the gap. The CDR3 runs 14 residues. The CDR3 coding sequence is TGTGCCAGTAGTATCAGGGCAGGCCATCAGCCCCAGCATTTT. This encodes CASSIRAGHQPQHF. The whole variable domain, remainder taken from reference TRBV19 and TRBJ1-5, is DGGITQSPKYLFRKEGQNVTLSCEQNLNHDAMYWYRQDPGQGLRLIYYSQIVNDFQKGDIAEGYSVSREKKESFPLTVTSAQKNPTAFYLCASSIRAGHQPQHFGDGTRLSIL.

The chain has TRBV5-1 and TRBJ1-1; TRBD1 matches 8 bases. The V gene's germline CDR1 is SGHRS and CDR2 YFSETQ. The CDR3 totals 14 residues. V was pared by 6 bases and J by 2 bases, with 6 bases of the junction left unmatched. CDR3 in DNA: TGCGCCAGCACCTCGACAGGGGCAAACACTGAAGCTTTCTTT. This codes for CASTSTGANTEAFF.

The J gene is TRBJ2-5, the V gene TRBV5-6; TRBD1 matches 8 bases. The CDR3 contains 14 residues. Germline V lookup: CDR1 SGHDT, CDR2 YYEEEE. J gave up 1 base and V 2 bases, and 1 base lay outside the gene matches. CDR3 in amino acids: CASSFDRGQETQYF. The CDR3 coding sequence is TGTGCCAGCAGCTTCGACAGGGGCCAAGAGACCCAGTACTTC.

This rearrangement joins TRBV19 to TRBJ2-5; D uncertain. The CDR3 sequence is 13 residues long. CDR1 LNHDA and CDR2 SQIVND come from the germline V gene (reference sequence). Between the trimmed V and J ends, which lost 3 bases and 0 bases, there was a span of 5 bases. The CDR3 coding sequence is TGTGCCAGTAGTATTACAAACCAAGAGACCCAGTACTTC. It codes for CASSITNQETQYF.

The V gene is TRBV7-3, the J gene TRBJ2-1; no reliable D call. V lost 4 bases to trimming and J lost 9 bases, with 7 bases between them. Germline V lookup: CDR1 SGHTA, CDR2 FQGTGA. The CDR3 is 11 residues long. The CDR3 protein is CASSSGSEQFF. The DNA for the CDR3 is TGTGCCAGCAGCTCTGGGTCTGAGCAGTTCTTC. The variable domain in full, completed from reference TRBV7-3 and TRBJ2-1, reads GAGVSQTPSNKVTEKGKYVELRCDPISGHTALYWYRQSLGQGPEFLIYFQGTGAADDSGLPNDRFFAVRPEGSVSTLKIQRTERGDSAVYLCASSSGSEQFFGPGTRLTVL.

V and J are TRBV10-3 and TRBJ2-7; TRBD1 matches at 9 bases. CDR3 length: 13 residues. J gave up 6 bases and V 6 bases, and 6 bases lay outside the gene matches. CDR1 and CDR2 (germline): ENHRY, SYGVKD. CDR3 amino acids: CAIRAGTGSEQYF. The CDR3 region has the DNA TGTGCCATCAGGGCCGGGACAGGGAGCGAGCAGTACTTC.

V is TRBV7-9 and J is TRBJ2-1, with D maybe TRBD1 (6 bases). The CDR3 loop spans 14 amino acids. The V gene's germline CDR1 is SEHNR and CDR2 FQNEAQ (reference sequence). V shed 5 bases and J shed 2 bases, with 10 bases lying between them. The CDR3 sequence is CASSQRTAYNEQFF. CDR3 DNA sequence: TGTGCCAGCAGCCAGAGGACAGCCTACAATGAGCAGTTCTTC.

This clonotype was counted at least ten times. DNA of the CDR3: TGTGCCAGCAGTTACAGCCGGGGTGGTCAGCCCCAGCATTTT. It encodes CASSYSRGGQPQHF. This chain joins TRBV6-2 or TRBV6-3 and TRBJ1-5; D ambiguous. The CDR3 length is 14 residues. Germline V CDR1 and CDR2: MNHEY, SVGEGT. V lost 2 bases, J lost 6 bases, and 11 bases lay in between.

This clonotype has just a few counts. The chain recombines TRBV6-2 or TRBV6-3 with TRBJ2-1; tentatively, D is TRBD1 (6 bases). The ends were cut back, 2 bases at V and 1 base at J, with 12 bases in the middle. The CDR3 has 16 residues. Germline V gives CDR1 MNHEY, CDR2 SVGEGT. DNA for the CDR3: TGTGCCAGCAGTTACGGGGGCGGACCTTCCTACAATGAGCAGTTCTTC. As protein: CASSYGGGPSYNEQFF.

This chain links TRBV10-2 with TRBJ1-5, with no clear D. The CDR3 contains 13 residues. The V gene's germline CDR1 is WSHSY and CDR2 SAAADI. V dropped 0 bases and J dropped 5 bases, with 5 bases sitting between them. CDR3: CASSESRDQPQHF. The CDR3 nucleotides are TGCGCCAGCAGTGAGTCGAGGGATCAGCCCCAGCATTTT.

The rearrangement uses TRBV20-1 and TRBJ2-3; TRBD2 matches 12 bases. Per the germline V gene, CDR1 is DFQATT and CDR2 is SNEGSKA (reference sequence). This CDR3 has 17 residues. J gave up 4 bases and V 0 bases, and 8 bases lay outside the gene matches. This chain's CDR3 is CSARDLRLAGVADTQYF. CDR3 DNA sequence: TGCAGTGCTAGAGATCTGAGACTAGCGGGGGTAGCAGATACGCAGTATTTT.

The sample holds many counts of this clonotype. The chain joins TRBV2 to TRBJ1-4; D is perhaps TRBD1 (6 bases). The germline V and J ends were trimmed by 3 bases and 0 bases, with 11 bases remaining between them. Germline V gene lookup returns CDR1 SNHLY and CDR2 FYNNEI. The CDR3 totals 16 residues. The CDR3 loop is CASSDGGAPTNEKLFF. The CDR3 bases are TGTGCCAGCAGTGATGGGGGCGCCCCAACTAATGAAAAACTGTTTTTT.

The rearrangement links TRBV19 to TRBJ1-5; possibly TRBD1 for D (5 bases). Between the trimmed V and J ends, which lost 4 bases and 5 bases, there was a span of 15 bases. Germline V gene data show CDR1 as LNHDA and CDR2 as SQIVND (reference sequence). This CDR3 is built from 15 residues. The CDR3 here is CASSRRQNSYQPQHF. CDR3 coding DNA: TGTGCCAGTAGTAGGAGACAGAACAGTTATCAGCCCCAGCATTTT. Full variable domain (outside the CDR3, taken from reference TRBV19 and TRBJ1-5): DGGITQSPKYLFRKEGQNVTLSCEQNLNHDAMYWYRQDPGQGLRLIYYSQIVNDFQKGDIAEGYSVSREKKESFPLTVTSAQKNPTAFYLCASSRRQNSYQPQHFGDGTRLSIL.

This clonotype was counted many times. This chain links TRBV4-1 with TRBJ1-4; a weak D match, TRBD1 (6 bases). Germline V lookup: CDR1 MGHRA, CDR2 YSYEKL. CDR3 length: 17 residues. Trimming removed 2 bases at V and 5 bases at J, with 18 bases between. The CDR3 DNA reads TGCGCCAGCAGCCAACATTCTACAGGGTACCTCAATGAAAAACTGTTTTTT. It is translated as CASSQHSTGYLNEKLFF.

Concerning this clonotype: At one end, the junction sequence differs from germline, possibly due to a read error. The chain joins TRBV20-1 to TRBJ1-5; 7 positions match TRBD1. This CDR3 spans 13 amino acids. Germline V lookup: CDR1 DFQATT, CDR2 SNEGSKA (reference sequence). CDR3: CSARVTGEQPQQF. CDR3 nucleotides: TGCAGTGCTAGAGTAACAGGGGAGCAGCCCCAGCAATTT.

This clonotype was seen at least ten times. The chain carries TRBV11-2 and TRBJ2-5, with 9 bases that match TRBD2. The trim removed 3 bases at V and 2 bases at J, leaving 4 bases unmatched. In germline, CDR1 is SGHAT, CDR2 FQNNGV. The CDR3 spans 15 residues. The CDR3 is CASSFWAGGQETQYF. The CDR3 DNA reads TGTGCCAGCAGCTTTTGGGCGGGGGGGCAAGAGACCCAGTACTTC.

The chain links TRBV24-1 to TRBJ2-5; TRBD1 agrees at 10 bases. CDR1 KGHDR and CDR2 SFDVKD come from the germline V gene. Trimming cost V 4 bases and J 7 bases; bases outside gene matches: 5. CDR3 length: 14 amino acids. The CDR3 sequence: CATSDWDRGPTQYF. CDR3 DNA: TGTGCCACCAGTGACTGGGACAGGGGTCCGACCCAGTACTTC.

This clonotype was recorded a few times. J is TRBJ1-6 and V is TRBV7-2, with D uncertain. The CDR3 is 14 amino acids. V lost 1 base, J lost 7 bases, and 8 bases lay in between. Germline V gene lookup returns CDR1 SGHTA and CDR2 FQGNSA. Here the CDR3 reads CASSLGGFNSPLHF. For the CDR3, the DNA is TGTGCCAGCAGCTTAGGAGGATTCAATTCACCCCTCCACTTT. The variable domain in full, completed from reference TRBV7-2 and TRBJ1-6, reads GAGVSQSPSNKVTEKGKDVELRCDPISGHTALYWYRQSLGQGLEFLIYFQGNSAPDKSGLPSDRFSAERTGGSVSTLTIQRTQQEDSAVYLCASSLGGFNSPLHFGNGTRLTVT.

The chain links TRBV6-5 to TRBJ1-3; TRBD1 matches 7 bases. Germline V gives CDR1 MNHEY, CDR2 SVGAGI. CDR3 length equals 18 residues. The trim removed 0 bases at V and 0 bases at J, leaving 8 bases unmatched. The CDR3 here is CASSYSRPGGASGNTIYF. CDR3 nucleotides: TGTGCCAGCAGTTACTCCCGGCCAGGGGGAGCCTCTGGAAACACCATATATTTT.